This T cell receptor (beta chain) was obtained from a study of CD8 T cell repertoires and HIV-1 epitope variants. Background on the study: T cells were stimulated with Twenty-five Gag and Nef peptides separately. Tested: three Gag epitope families, Nef HW9 and YT9.

Points on this clone: Its target is not known.

TCRdb keeps only in-frame clones here, not all; method: immunoSEQ multiplex PCR. The sample records thousands of clones, around 62% being singletons. Per germline, CDR1 SGDLS and CDR2 YYNGEE. The CDR3 contains 13 residues. V lost 2 bases and J lost 8, with 11 bases in between. The specimen was cultured CD8+ T cells derived from PBMCs. The J gene is TRBJ2-1, the V gene TRBV9, with D uncertain. The clonotype comes from a male donor with HIV. Here the CDR3 DNA reads TGTGCCAGCAGCGTTCTAGATTACGATGAGCAGTTCTTC. Residues: CASSVLDYDEQFF.